This T cell receptor beta chain was sequenced during a study of PD-L1 blockade in urothelial cancer. The time point was: pretreatment peripheral blood. Germline-derived CDR1 and CDR2 are SGHVS and FQNEAQ. The CDR3 is 14 residues long. V was trimmed by 0 bases and J by 7 bases, leaving 12 bases between them. Profiling relied on immunoSEQ multiplex PCR, and the TCRdb table lists in-frame clones only, not all of them. Of 55,000 to 85,000 clones listed, roughly 84% are singletons. Specimen: PBMCs, collected around atezolizumab (anti-PD-L1) treatment. This receptor was taken from a woman aged 70-85 years with urothelial cancer. The V gene is TRBV7-8, the J gene TRBJ1-2; tentative D call: TRBD1 (5 bases). Written as DNA, the CDR3 is TGTGCCAGCAGCTTAGCTCCAGGGCAGGGTGGCTACACCTTC. Residues: CASSLAPGQGGYTF.